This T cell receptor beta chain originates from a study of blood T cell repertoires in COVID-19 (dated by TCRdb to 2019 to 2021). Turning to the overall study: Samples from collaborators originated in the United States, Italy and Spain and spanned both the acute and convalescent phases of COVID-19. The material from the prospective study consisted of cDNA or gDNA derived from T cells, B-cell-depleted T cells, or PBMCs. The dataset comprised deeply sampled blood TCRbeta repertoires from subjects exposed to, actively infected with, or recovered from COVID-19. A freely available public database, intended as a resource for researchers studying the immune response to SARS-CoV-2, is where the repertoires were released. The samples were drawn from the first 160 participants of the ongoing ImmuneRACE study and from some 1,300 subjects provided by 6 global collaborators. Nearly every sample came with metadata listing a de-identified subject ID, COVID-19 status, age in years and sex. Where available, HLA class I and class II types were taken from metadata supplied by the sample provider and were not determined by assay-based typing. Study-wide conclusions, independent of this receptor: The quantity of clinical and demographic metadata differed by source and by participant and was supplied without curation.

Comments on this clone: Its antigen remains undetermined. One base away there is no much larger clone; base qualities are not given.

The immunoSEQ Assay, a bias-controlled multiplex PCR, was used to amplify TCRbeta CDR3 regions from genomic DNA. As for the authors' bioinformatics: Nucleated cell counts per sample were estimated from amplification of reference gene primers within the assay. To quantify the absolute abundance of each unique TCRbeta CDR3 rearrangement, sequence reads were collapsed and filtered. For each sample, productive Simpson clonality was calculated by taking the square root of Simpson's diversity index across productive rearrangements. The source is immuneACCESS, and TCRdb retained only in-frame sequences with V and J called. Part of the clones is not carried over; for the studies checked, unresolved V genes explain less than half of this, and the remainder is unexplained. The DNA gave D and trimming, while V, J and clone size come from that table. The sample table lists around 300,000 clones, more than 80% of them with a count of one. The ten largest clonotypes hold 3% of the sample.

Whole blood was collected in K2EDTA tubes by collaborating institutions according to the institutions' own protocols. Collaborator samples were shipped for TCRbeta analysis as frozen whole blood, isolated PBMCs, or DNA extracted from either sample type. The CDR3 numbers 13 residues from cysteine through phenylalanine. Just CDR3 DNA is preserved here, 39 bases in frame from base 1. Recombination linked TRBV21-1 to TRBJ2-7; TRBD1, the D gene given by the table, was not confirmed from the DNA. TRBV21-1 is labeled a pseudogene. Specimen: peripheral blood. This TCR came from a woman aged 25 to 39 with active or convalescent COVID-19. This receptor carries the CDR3 CAIGPGHSYEQYF. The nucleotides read TGTGCCATCGGACCGGGACATTCCTACGAGCAGTACTTC.